Listed below are T cell receptor beta chains from one sample, sequenced in a study of CD8 T cells in ankylosing spondylitis. Via MiXCR, TCRdb re-called the 5' RACE reads, giving one row per CDR3 protein. In the table there are some 140,000 distinct CDR3 sequences, more than 5.5% of which are singletons. Specimen: blood, either unsorted or a sorted T cell fraction (not recorded which). Receptors were obtained from a female donor with ankylosing spondylitis or in good health (not recorded which). Both conserved end residues are part of each CDR3. The D gene is left open where the match is weak. Clone size is given for some rows only: seen once, a few or many times, or a class if the clone is expanded.

>TRBJ1-2|many|NA|TRBV9
TGTGCCAGCAGGAGCAACGAGGCGGGGCGAGACTATGGCTACACCTTC
CASRSNEAGRDYGYTF
>TRBJ2-2|many|TRBD1|TRBV12-3/TRBV12-4
TGTGCCAGCAGAGGGACAGGGCGGACCGGGGAGCTGTTTTTT
CASRGTGRTGELFF
>TRBJ2-7|many|TRBD2|TRBV5-1
TGCGCCAGCAGCTTGGCGGGGGGGAACGAGCAGTACTTC
CASSLAGGNEQYF
>TRBJ1-1|few|NA|TRBV7-3
TGTGCCAGCAGCTTAAAGGCAGGACGGGGCACTGAAGCTTTCTTT
CASSLKAGRGTEAFF
>TRBJ1-1|NA|NA|TRBV9
TGTGCCAGCAGCGCGGGAGTGAACACTGAAGCTTTCTTT
CASSAGVNTEAFF
>TRBJ2-1|many|NA|TRBV7-9
TGTGCCAGCAGCCGCTCAGAGAATGAGCAGTTCTTC
CASSRSENEQFF
>TRBJ2-7|many|TRBD2|TRBV20-1
TGCAGTGCTAGACTCTCGACTAGCGGGTCCTCCTACGAGCAGTACTTC
CSARLSTSGSSYEQYF
>TRBJ2-6|NA|NA|TRBV4-2
TGTGCCAGCAGTCCGGACGGCTCTGGGGCCAACGTCCTGACTTTC
CASSPDGSGANVLTF
>TRBJ1-2|many|TRBD1|TRBV4-3
TGCGCCAGCAGCCCTGGACAGGGCGGGGTCTATGGCTACACCTTC
CASSPGQGGVYGYTF
>TRBJ1-6|many|NA|TRBV15
TGTGCCACCAGCACCGAATACTCACCCCTCCACTTT
CATSTEYSPLHF
>TRBJ1-1|many|NA|TRBV7-2
TGTGCCAGCAGCTTAGATCAGGGATACACTGAAGCTTTCTTT
CASSLDQGYTEAFF
>TRBJ1-3|many|NA|TRBV4-3
TGCGCCAGCAGCCCCTCTCGGGGGACTGGAAACACCATATATTTT
CASSPSRGTGNTIYF
>TRBJ2-3|few|NA|TRBV11-2
TGTGCCAGCAGCCCCGGGGTGCCCACCACAGATACGCAGTATTTT
CASSPGVPTTDTQYF
>TRBJ1-5|many|NA|TRBV20-1
TGCAGTGCTAGAGATCTCTCTAGGGCCTATAGCAATCAGCCCCAGCATTTT
CSARDLSRAYSNQPQHF
>TRBJ1-3|few|NA|TRBV7-3
TGTGCCAGCAGCCCGGACGGAGCTGGAAACACCATATATTTT
CASSPDGAGNTIYF
>TRBJ1-2|many|NA|TRBV30
TGTGCCTGGGACAAGGGGTATGGCTACACCTTC
CAWDKGYGYTF
>TRBJ1-1|many|TRBD1|TRBV20-1
TGCAGTTCCAGGGGGGACACTGAAGCTTTCTTT
CSSRGDTEAFF